The present T cell receptor (beta chain) was sequenced within a study of blood T cell repertoires in COVID-19. V gave up 9 bases and J gave up 4 bases, with 8 bases separating them. The length of the CDR3 is 12 residues. Per germline, CDR1 KGHDR and CDR2 SFDVKD. Method: immunoSEQ multiplex PCR; TCRdb's copy keeps in-frame clones and lacks some. The repertoire holds 390,000 or so clones, with more than 75% as singletons. This chain uses TRBV24-1 with TRBJ1-4; D remains unclear. The clonotype comes from a woman between 45 and 60 years old who had recovered from COVID-19. Sequenced: PBMCs or T cells enriched from blood (not recorded which). CDR3 coding DNA: TGTGCCACCGCAGATGGTAATGAAAAACTGTTTTTT. Translating gives CATADGNEKLFF.